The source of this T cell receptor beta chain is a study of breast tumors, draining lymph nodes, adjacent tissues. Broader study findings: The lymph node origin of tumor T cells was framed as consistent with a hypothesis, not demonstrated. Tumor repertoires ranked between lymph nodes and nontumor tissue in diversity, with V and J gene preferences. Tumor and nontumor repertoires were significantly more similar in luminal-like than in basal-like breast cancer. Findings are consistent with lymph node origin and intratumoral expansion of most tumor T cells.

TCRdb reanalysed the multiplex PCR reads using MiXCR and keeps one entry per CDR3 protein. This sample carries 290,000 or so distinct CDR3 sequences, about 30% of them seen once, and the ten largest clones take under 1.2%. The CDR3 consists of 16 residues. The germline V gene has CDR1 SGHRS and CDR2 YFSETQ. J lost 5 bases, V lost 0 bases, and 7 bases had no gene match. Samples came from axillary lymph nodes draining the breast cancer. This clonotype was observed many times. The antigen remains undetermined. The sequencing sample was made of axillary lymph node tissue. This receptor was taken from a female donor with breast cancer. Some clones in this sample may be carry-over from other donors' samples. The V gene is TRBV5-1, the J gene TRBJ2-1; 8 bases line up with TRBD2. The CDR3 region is CASSLGPGLEDNEQFF. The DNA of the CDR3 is TGCGCCAGCAGCTTGGGGCCGGGACTAGAAGACAATGAGCAGTTCTTC.